The 23 T cell receptor beta chains below were found in one sample sequenced in a study of T cell repertoires in ileal Crohn's disease (dated by TCRdb to about 2019). Library preparation was by the immunoSEQ multiplex PCR assay. Here the immuneACCESS table is served through TCRdb, limited to in-frame sequences with V and J called. Missing clones are a known gap in these copies; in checked studies unresolved V genes cover under half, and the rest lacks a known reason. Within this sample are more than 50,000 clones, with approximately 91% of them counted one time only. The top ten hold over 2% of the sample. The time point label of this sample denotes: neoterminal ileum biopsy at postoperative endoscopy, about 6 months after surgery. The sample was ileal tissue. Every receptor here comes from an adult with Crohn's disease.

CDR3 protein: CASSPERLLTLVEPLHF. The CDR3 DNA reads as TGTGCCAGCAGCCCGGAGAGGCTCCTTACGTTGGTTGAGCCCCTCCACTTT. The chain couples TRBV11-2 to TRBJ1-6; D remains ambiguous. This CDR3 is built from 17 residues. Germline assignment: CDR1 SGHAT and CDR2 FQNNGV. Trimming shortened V by 5 bases and J by 13 bases, and 27 bases separated the two germline ends.

The chain recombines TRBV5-6 with TRBJ1-3; D might be TRBD1 (6 bases). Deletions cut 3 bases from V and 3 bases from J, with 10 bases between. CDR3 length: 14 residues. Looked up from germline, CDR1 is SGHDT and CDR2 is YYEEEE. In DNA form, the CDR3 reads TGTGCCAGCAGCTCGGGGACAATTGGAAACACCATATATTTT. Its protein is CASSSGTIGNTIYF.

The chain recombines TRBV7-2 with TRBJ1-1; D is ambiguous. Looked up from germline, CDR1 is SGHTA and CDR2 is FQGNSA. V lost 2 bases and J 1 base, leaving 11 bases between the germline ends. The CDR3 runs to 15 residues. CDR3 in amino acids: CASSLSRVSNTEAFF. In DNA form, the CDR3 reads TGTGCCAGCAGCTTATCTCGCGTTTCGAACACTGAAGCTTTCTTT. The full variable domain, its missing parts supplied by reference TRBV7-2 and TRBJ1-1, is GAGVSQSPSNKVTEKGKDVELRCDPISGHTALYWYRQSLGQGLEFLIYFQGNSAPDKSGLPSDRFSAERTGGSVSTLTIQRTQQEDSAVYLCASSLSRVSNTEAFFGQGTRLTVV.

This chain uses TRBV28 with TRBJ1-4, with 8 bases identical to TRBD1. CDR1 and CDR2 (germline): MDHEN, SYDVKM. The J segment lost 6 bases and the V segment lost 2 bases, leaving 5 bases of the junction unmatched. This CDR3 is 15 amino acids long. DNA for the CDR3: TGTGCCAGCAGTTTACAGGGGGCAGCGGATGAAAAACTGTTTTTT. It specifies CASSLQGAADEKLFF.

This clone is a singleton in its sample. This chain links TRBV19 with TRBJ1-3; D unresolved. The V gene's germline CDR1 is LNHDA and CDR2 SQIVND (reference sequence). The CDR3 spans 13 residues. V dropped 7 bases and J dropped 7 bases, with 14 bases sitting between them. The CDR3 loop is CASNDLNGNTIYF. The CDR3 region has the DNA TGTGCCAGTAATGATCTTAACGGGAACACCATATATTTT.

This chain links TRBV5-1 with TRBJ2-2; no firm D call. Germline loops: CDR1 SGHRS, CDR2 YFSETQ. This CDR3 is built from 14 residues. The ends were cut back, 4 bases at V and 0 bases at J, with 7 bases in the middle. The CDR3 reads CASSLTANTGELFF. The DNA of the CDR3 is TGCGCCAGCAGCCTGACTGCGAACACCGGGGAGCTGTTTTTT.

The chain is built from TRBV2 and TRBJ1-4, with D possibly being TRBD1 (5 bases). The CDR3 spans 13 residues. Looked up from germline, CDR1 is SNHLY and CDR2 is FYNNEI. The ends were cut back, 6 bases at V and 8 bases at J, with 13 bases in the middle. The CDR3 sequence is CASSQGLREKLFF. The CDR3 nucleotides read TGTGCCAGCAGCCAGGGTCTACGGGAAAAACTGTTTTTT.

Worth noting for this clone: At one end, the junction sequence differs from germline, possibly due to a read error. The chain is built from TRBV7-7 and TRBJ2-3; perhaps TRBD2 as D (6 bases). The CDR3 contains 14 residues. Per germline, CDR1 SSHAT and CDR2 FNYEAQ (reference sequence). This CDR3 is CASSLLRDTDTQYF. The CDR3 coding sequence is TGTGCTAGCAGCTTGTTGCGGGACACAGATACGCAGTATTTT.

J is TRBJ1-2 and V is TRBV19, with a weak D call TRBD1 (5 bases). CDR3 length equals 13 residues. Germline CDR1 and CDR2: LNHDA and SQIVND (reference sequence). The V end lost 5 bases, the J end lost 4 bases, and 11 bases lay between the germline ends. CDR3 residues: CASSGGLGYGYTF. The CDR3 bases are TGTGCCAGTAGTGGGGGGTTGGGCTATGGCTACACCTTC.

DNA of the CDR3: TGCGCCAGCGGAGGACCCCAAGCTGAAAAACTGTTTTTT. Its protein product is CASGGPQAEKLFF. This chain uses TRBV10-2 with TRBJ1-4; D not certain. Per the germline V gene, CDR1 is WSHSY and CDR2 is SAAADI. The ends were cut back, 8 bases at V and 7 bases at J, with 14 bases in the middle. The CDR3 is 13 amino acids.

CDR3 region: CASSRRDRGQETQYF. The CDR3 DNA follows: TGTGCCAGCAGCCGCCGGGACAGGGGGCAAGAGACCCAGTACTTC. The chain has TRBV25-1 and TRBJ2-5; 11 bases match TRBD1. Germline V gene lookup returns CDR1 MGHDK and CDR2 SYGVNS. This CDR3 contains 15 residues. V trimming: 6 bases; J trimming: 2 bases; junction bases outside the gene matches: 5.

The CDR3 nucleotides read TGTGCCAGCAGCCCTAGGACTAGCGGGTCCCGCCTTTACAATGAGCAGTTCTTC. It encodes CASSPRTSGSRLYNEQFF. V and J are TRBV11-2 and TRBJ2-1; 11 bases are a match to TRBD2. The CDR3 runs 18 residues. Per germline, CDR1 SGHAT and CDR2 FQNNGV. With V trimmed by 5 bases and J by 4 bases, 13 bases remained unmatched.

This chain joins TRBV28 and TRBJ2-7; D is ambiguous. The CDR3 consists of 16 residues. Trimming shortened V by 5 bases and J by 1 base, and 18 bases separated the two germline ends. The germline gives CDR1 MDHEN, CDR2 SYDVKM. The CDR3 sequence is CASSRLIESLSYEQYF. The CDR3 coding sequence is TGTGCCAGCAGTCGTTTGATAGAGAGTCTTTCCTACGAGCAGTACTTC.

The rearrangement uses TRBV11-2 and TRBJ2-7; 7 nucleotides align to TRBD1. V shed 5 bases and J 2 bases; nucleotides not matched to a gene: 9. Germline V gene lookup returns CDR1 SGHAT and CDR2 FQNNGV. The CDR3 loop spans 15 amino acids. The DNA of the CDR3 is TGTGCCAGCAGCAGCGACAGGGTTTATCCCTACGAGCAGTACTTC. Its protein is CASSSDRVYPYEQYF.

J is TRBJ1-1 and V is TRBV7-9; D gene unclear. The CDR3 consists of 14 residues. Per the germline V gene, CDR1 is SEHNR and CDR2 is FQNEAQ (reference sequence). Trimming pared 6 bases from V and 1 base from J, leaving 12 bases between. CDR3 sequence: CASRLGGRNTEAFF. The DNA of the CDR3 is TGTGCCAGCAGATTGGGAGGGCGGAACACTGAAGCTTTCTTT.

The chain combines TRBV4-1 with TRBJ2-4; D remains ambiguous. The germline V gene encodes CDR1 MGHRA and CDR2 YSYEKL. The CDR3 contains 14 residues. V was trimmed by 0 bases and J by 4 bases, leaving 7 bases between them. The CDR3 protein is CASSQELQKNIQYF. The CDR3 coding sequence is TGCGCCAGCAGCCAAGAGTTACAGAAAAACATTCAGTACTTC.

The chain uses TRBV11-3 and TRBJ2-7, with 9 bases fitting TRBD2. Germline V gene lookup returns CDR1 SGHNT and CDR2 YENEEA. Germline trimming cut 5 bases from V and 0 bases from J; bases unmatched to any gene: 8. The CDR3 is made up of 16 amino acids. This CDR3 reads CASSPLAGSASYEQYF. CDR3 nucleotide sequence: TGTGCCAGCAGCCCCCTAGCGGGATCAGCCTCCTACGAGCAGTACTTC.

Worth noting for this clone: One end of the junction is discordant with germline, which a read error may explain. The rearrangement links TRBV2 to TRBJ2-3; D is uncertain. This CDR3 comprises 13 residues. Germline V lookup: CDR1 SNHLY, CDR2 FYNNEI. Here the CDR3 reads CASIFNQAETQYF. The CDR3 DNA reads as TGTGCCAGCATTTTCAACCAGGCAGAGACGCAGTATTTT.

This chain connects TRBV10-3 to TRBJ2-2; 11 bases are shared with TRBD2. The germline CDR1 and CDR2 sequences are ENHRY and SYGVKD. V gave up 8 bases and J gave up 2 bases; unmatched junction bases: 7. This CDR3 is 16 amino acids long. The CDR3 DNA is TGTGCCATCGGTACTAGCGGGGGTGTTAACACCGGGGAGCTGTTTTTT. It encodes CAIGTSGGVNTGELFF.

The V call is TRBV6-6, the J call TRBJ1-1, with D uncertain. The ends were cut back, 8 bases at V and 2 bases at J, with 6 bases in the middle. Germline lookup yields CDR1 MNHNY and CDR2 SVGAGI (reference sequence). This CDR3 spans 11 amino acids. CDR3 sequence reads: CASLSNTEAFF. As DNA, the CDR3 is TGTGCCAGCCTAAGTAACACTGAAGCTTTCTTT.

The rearrangement joins TRBV11-3 to TRBJ2-7; 8 positions match TRBD2. The CDR3 has 13 residues. The trim removed 5 bases at V and 4 bases at J, leaving 4 bases unmatched. Germline lookup yields CDR1 SGHNT and CDR2 YENEEA. In DNA form, the CDR3 reads TGTGCCAGCAGCCCCGGGACTAGTTACGAGCAGTACTTC. Residues: CASSPGTSYEQYF.

A single count supports this clone. The chain recombines TRBV5-1 with TRBJ1-2; 10 bases match TRBD1. This CDR3 spans 14 amino acids. CDR1 SGHRS and CDR2 YFSETQ come from the germline V gene. The trim removed 4 bases at V and 3 bases at J, leaving 3 bases unmatched. CDR3 protein: CASSPGQGDYGYTF. The DNA for the CDR3 is TGCGCCAGCAGCCCCGGACAGGGGGACTATGGCTACACCTTC.

This chain links TRBV7-3 with TRBJ2-5; 8 nucleotides align to TRBD1. Trimming at V came to 2 bases and at J to 5 bases, leaving 1 base not matched to a gene. Germline CDR1 SGHTA, CDR2 FQGTGA. CDR3 length: 13 amino acids. This chain's CDR3 is CASSLWTGETQYF. The CDR3 DNA is TGTGCCAGCAGCTTATGGACAGGGGAGACCCAGTACTTC.